This TCR beta chain appears in the sequencing data of a study of blood T cell repertoires in COVID-19. The Seattle patients joined while their infection was active and were tracked longitudinally afterward. Original handling: Amplification from reference gene primers served as the basis for estimated nucleated cell counts. Assay used: immunoSEQ multiplex PCR; TCRdb lists only in-frame clones, some missing. V and J calls and clone size come straight from that table; D and trimming were deduced from the DNA. The profile shows 150,000 to 200,000 clones, roughly 89% of them singletons. Sequencing was carried out using peripheral blood. This clonotype originated in a woman between 65 and 79 years old with COVID-19, enrolled during active disease.

CDR3 sequence reads: CASSLRGPGLAGGSYEQYF. The CDR3 DNA reads TGTGCCAGCAGTCTAAGGGGACCGGGACTAGCGGGAGGCTCCTACGAGCAGTACTTC. This chain links TRBV27 with TRBJ2-7; 15 nucleotides agree with TRBD2. From germline, CDR1 is MNHEY and CDR2 SMNVEV (reference sequence). This CDR3 region has 19 residues. Losses at the gene ends were 5 bases for V and 0 bases for J; bases not matched to a gene: 11.